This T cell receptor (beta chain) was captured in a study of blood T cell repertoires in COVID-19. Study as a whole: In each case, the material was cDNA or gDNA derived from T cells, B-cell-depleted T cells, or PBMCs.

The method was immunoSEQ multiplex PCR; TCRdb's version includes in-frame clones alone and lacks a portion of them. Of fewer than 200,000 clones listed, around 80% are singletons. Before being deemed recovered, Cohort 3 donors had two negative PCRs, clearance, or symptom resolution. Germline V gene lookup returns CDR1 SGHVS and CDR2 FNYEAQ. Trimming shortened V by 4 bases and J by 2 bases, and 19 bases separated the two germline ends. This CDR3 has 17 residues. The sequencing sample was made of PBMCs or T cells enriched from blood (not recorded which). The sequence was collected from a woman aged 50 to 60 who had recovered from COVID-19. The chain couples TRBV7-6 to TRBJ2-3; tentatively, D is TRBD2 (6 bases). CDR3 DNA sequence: TGTGCCAGCAGCTCCCTACGTAGTAGCGGTGACACAGATACGCAGTATTTT. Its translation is CASSSLRSSGDTDTQYF.